This TCR beta chain was obtained from a study of blood T cell repertoires in COVID-19. The overall study: The origin of the acute and convalescent COVID-19 samples was the United States, Italy and Spain.

Germline lookup yields CDR1 SGHAT and CDR2 FQNNGV. Deletions cut 5 bases from V and 1 base from J, with 8 bases between. This CDR3 spans 13 amino acids. Per the authors' pipeline: Amplification with reference gene primers provided the estimates of nucleated cell counts. Libraries were prepared by immunoSEQ multiplex PCR; TCRdb keeps only in-frame clonotypes and omits some of them. V and J calls and clone size follow that table, whereas D and trimming were derived from the DNA. The profile shows about 25,000 clones, roughly nine tenths of them singletons. Input material: peripheral blood. The clonotype originates from a man aged 65 to 85 with acute or convalescent COVID-19. The genes are TRBV11-2 and TRBJ1-1, with no clear D. CDR3: CASSHHRNTEAFF. The CDR3 nucleotides are TGTGCCAGCAGCCACCACAGGAACACTGAAGCTTTCTTT. The full variable domain, completed using reference TRBV11-2 and TRBJ1-1, is EAGVAQSPRYKIIEKRQSVAFWCNPISGHATLYWYQQILGQGPKLLIQFQNNGVVDDSQLPKDRFSAERLKGVDSTLKIQPAKLEDSAVYLCASSHHRNTEAFFGQGTRLTVV.